There are many counts of the clone carrying this TCR beta chain. Antigen: not known. This record comes from a study of regulatory T cells in long-lasting Graves disease. Study results and caveats: Whereas nearly 1,000 public clonotypes were shared by new patients, persistent patients shared more, at under 3,000.

CDR1 and CDR2 (germline): LNHDA, SQIVND (reference sequence). J lost 0 bases, V lost 4 bases, and 15 bases had no gene match. This CDR3 spans 20 amino acids. In building TCR beta libraries, iRepertoire HTBI primers were used together with Arm-PCR of CDR3 regions. TCRdb used MiXCR to reprocess the multiplex PCR reads, holding one entry per CDR3 protein. The profile covers 200,000 to 250,000 distinct CDR3 sequences, with approximately 20% appearing a single time and roughly 23% taken by the ten largest. Time point: newly diagnosed GD, antithyroid drugs for less than 3 months. The TCR library was made from RNA that had been extracted from PBMCs in TRIzol.

This sample comprised peripheral blood mononuclear cells (PBMCs), obtained at new diagnosis, from a patient treated with antithyroid drugs. V is TRBV19 and J is TRBJ2-3; the match to TRBD2 covers 11 bases. The sequence was obtained from a female donor with Graves disease. The CDR3 bases are TGTGCCAGTAGTAACCCCACCGGTGCTAGCGGGAGGATTAGCACAGATACGCAGTATTTT. Translated, it gives CASSNPTGASGRISTDTQYF.